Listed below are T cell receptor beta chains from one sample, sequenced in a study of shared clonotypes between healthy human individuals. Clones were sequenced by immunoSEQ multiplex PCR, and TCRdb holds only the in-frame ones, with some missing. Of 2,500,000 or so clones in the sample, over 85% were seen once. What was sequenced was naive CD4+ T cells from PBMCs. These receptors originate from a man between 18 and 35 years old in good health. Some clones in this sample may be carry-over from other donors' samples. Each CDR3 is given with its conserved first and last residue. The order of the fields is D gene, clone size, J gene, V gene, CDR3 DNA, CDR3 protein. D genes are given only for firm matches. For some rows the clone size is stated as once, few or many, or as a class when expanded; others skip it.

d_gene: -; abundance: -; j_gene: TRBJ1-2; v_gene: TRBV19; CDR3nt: TGTGCCAGTAGTTTGGGGGACTTACGAAGCAGAGGCTACACCTTC; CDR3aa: CASSLGDLRSRGYTF
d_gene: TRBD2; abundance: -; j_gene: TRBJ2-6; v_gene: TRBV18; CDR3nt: TGTGCCAGCTCACCCATGGGGGGGAACTCTGGGGCCAACGTCCTGACTTTC; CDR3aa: CASSPMGGNSGANVLTF
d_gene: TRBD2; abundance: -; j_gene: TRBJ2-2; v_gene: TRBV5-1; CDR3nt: TGCGCCAGCAGCTTTCGGCACCGGGAGCGGGGCACCGGGGAGCTGTTTTTT; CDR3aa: CASSFRHRERGTGELFF
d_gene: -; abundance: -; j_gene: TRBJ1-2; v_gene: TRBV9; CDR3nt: TGTGCCAGCAGCGTACTACCCGGGCAGGGCCTAGATCTTGCCTTC; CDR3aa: CASSVLPGQGLDLAF
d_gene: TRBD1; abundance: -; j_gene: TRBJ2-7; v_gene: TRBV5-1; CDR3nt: TGCGCCAGCAGCTTGGATCCTGGGACAGCCTACGAGCAGTACTTC; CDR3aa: CASSLDPGTAYEQYF
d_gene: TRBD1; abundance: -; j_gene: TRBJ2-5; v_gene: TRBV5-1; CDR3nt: TGCGCCAGCTCAGGGACAGGGAGAGAGACCCAGTACTTC; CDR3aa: CASSGTGRETQYF
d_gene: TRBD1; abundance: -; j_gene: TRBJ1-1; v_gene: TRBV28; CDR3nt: TGTGCCAGCAGTTTATCCGACAGGGCTGCAGCTTTCTTT; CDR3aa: CASSLSDRAAAFF
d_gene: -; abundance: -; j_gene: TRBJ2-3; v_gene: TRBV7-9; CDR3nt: TGTGCCAGCAGCGACTTAGATATCCAGGGGGGAGCAGATACGCAGTATTTT; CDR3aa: CASSDLDIQGGADTQYF
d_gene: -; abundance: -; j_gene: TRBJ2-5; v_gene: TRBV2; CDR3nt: TGTGCCAGCAGTGCCGAACAAGAGACCCAGTACTTC; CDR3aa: CASSAEQETQYF
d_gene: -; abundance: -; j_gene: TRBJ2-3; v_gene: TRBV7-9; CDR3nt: TGTGCCAGCAGAACCCTGGGCACAGATACGCAGTATTTT; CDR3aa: CASRTLGTDTQYF
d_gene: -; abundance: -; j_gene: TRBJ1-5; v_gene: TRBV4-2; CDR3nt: TGTGCCAGCAGCCAAGATCGAGTGCCAGGGTCCAATCAGCCCCAGCATTTT; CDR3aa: CASSQDRVPGSNQPQHF
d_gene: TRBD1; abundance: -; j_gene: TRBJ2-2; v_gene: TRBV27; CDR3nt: TGTGCCAGCAGTCTATACGGGACAGCCCTTTTGAACACCGGGGAGCTGTTTTTT; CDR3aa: CASSLYGTALLNTGELFF
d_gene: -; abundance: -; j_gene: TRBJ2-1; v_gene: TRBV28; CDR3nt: TGTGCCAGCAGTTCAACCCCGGGACTCACTTCTCCTGAGCAGTTCTTC; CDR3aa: CASSSTPGLTSPEQFF
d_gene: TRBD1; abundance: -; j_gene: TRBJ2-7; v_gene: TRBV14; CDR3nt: TGTGCCAGCAGCCAATGGGACAGGGACCACGAGCAGTACTTC; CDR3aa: CASSQWDRDHEQYF
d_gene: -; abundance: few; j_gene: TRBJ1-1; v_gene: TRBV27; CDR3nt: TGTGCCAGCGGGGGGCGGGGGCTGGAGGCTTTCTTT; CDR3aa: CASGGRGLEAFF
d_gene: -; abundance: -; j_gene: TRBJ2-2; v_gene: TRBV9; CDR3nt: TGTGCCAGCAGTGGGGCCTCAGGGGGGACCGGGGAGCTGTTTTTT; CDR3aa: CASSGASGGTGELFF
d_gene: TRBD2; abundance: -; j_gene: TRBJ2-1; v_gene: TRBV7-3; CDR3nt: TGTGCCAGCAGCTCCAGACTAGCGGGAGCCCCGAGCTCCTACAATGAGCAGTTCTTC; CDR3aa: CASSSRLAGAPSSYNEQFF
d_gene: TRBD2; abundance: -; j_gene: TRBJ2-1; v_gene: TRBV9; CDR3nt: TGTGCCAGCAGCGTAGAGCTCGGACTAGCGGGAGCGGGGCCCTACAATGAGCAGTTCTTC; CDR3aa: CASSVELGLAGAGPYNEQFF
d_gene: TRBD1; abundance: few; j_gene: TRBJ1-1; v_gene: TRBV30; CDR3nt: TGTGCCTGGAAAAAGACAGGGGACACTGAAGCTTTCTTT; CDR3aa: CAWKKTGDTEAFF
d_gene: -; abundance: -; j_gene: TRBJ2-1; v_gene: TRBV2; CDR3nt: TGTGCCAGCAGAGGAAGGGGTGAGCAGTTCTTC; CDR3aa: CASRGRGEQFF
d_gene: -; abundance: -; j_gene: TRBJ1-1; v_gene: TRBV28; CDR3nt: TGTGCCAGCAGTTTACCGGGGGACTTCAGGGAAGCTTTCTTT; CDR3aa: CASSLPGDFREAFF
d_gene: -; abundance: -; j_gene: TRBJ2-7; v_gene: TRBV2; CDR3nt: TGTGCCAGCAGTGAAGCCAGGGGAACCTACGAGCAGTACTTC; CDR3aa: CASSEARGTYEQYF
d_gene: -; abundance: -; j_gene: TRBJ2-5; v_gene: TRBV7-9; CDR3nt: TGTGCCAGCAGCTACGACAGCGGTATACAAGAGACCCAGTACTTC; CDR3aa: CASSYDSGIQETQYF
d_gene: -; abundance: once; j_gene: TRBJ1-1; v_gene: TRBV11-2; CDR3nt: TGTGCCAGCAGCTTAGGCTGGAACACTGAAGCTTTCTTT; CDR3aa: CASSLGWNTEAFF
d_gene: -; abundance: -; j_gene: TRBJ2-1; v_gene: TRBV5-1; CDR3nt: TGCGCCAGCAGCTTTACCGGGACCCATGGGGGGAATGAGCAGTTCTTC; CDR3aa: CASSFTGTHGGNEQFF
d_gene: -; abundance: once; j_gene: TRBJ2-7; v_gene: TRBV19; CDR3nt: TGTGCCAGTAGTCTACCGGGACGTAGCTCCTACGAGCAGTACTTC; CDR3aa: CASSLPGRSSYEQYF
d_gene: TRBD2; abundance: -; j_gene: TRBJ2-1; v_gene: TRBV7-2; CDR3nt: TGTGCCAGCAGCTCGAGCATGGTCGGCGGGACTAATCAGTTCTTC; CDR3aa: CASSSSMVGGTNQFF
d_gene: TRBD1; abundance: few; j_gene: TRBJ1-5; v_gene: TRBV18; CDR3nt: TGTGCCAGCTCACCACGGTTAACGACAGGGGGGCATCAGCCCCAGCATTTT; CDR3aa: CASSPRLTTGGHQPQHF
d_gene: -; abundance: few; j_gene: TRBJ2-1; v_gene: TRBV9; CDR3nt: TGTGCCAGCAGCGTAGCTCATGGGGGAACTAACCCTAAGGGTGAGCAGTTCTTC; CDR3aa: CASSVAHGGTNPKGEQFF
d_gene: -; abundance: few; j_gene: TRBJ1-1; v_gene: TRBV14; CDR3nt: TGTGCCAGCAGCCCAGGCCGGGGGCGGAACACTGAAGCTTTCTTT; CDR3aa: CASSPGRGRNTEAFF
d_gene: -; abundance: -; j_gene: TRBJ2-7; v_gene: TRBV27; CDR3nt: TGTGCCAGCAGTTTTTCCTGGCCGGGCTACGAGCAGTACTTC; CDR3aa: CASSFSWPGYEQYF
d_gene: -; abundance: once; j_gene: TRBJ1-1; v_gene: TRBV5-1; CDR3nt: TGCGCCAGCAGCTTGATGGGGTTTCACACTGAAGCTTTCTTT; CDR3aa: CASSLMGFHTEAFF
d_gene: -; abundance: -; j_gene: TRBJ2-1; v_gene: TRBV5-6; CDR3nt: TGTGCCAGCAGCTCTGCGTGGGGACTCCCGGAGCAGTTCTTC; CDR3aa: CASSSAWGLPEQFF
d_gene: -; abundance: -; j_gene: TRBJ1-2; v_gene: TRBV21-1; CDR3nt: TGTGCCAGCGGAGGGTGGGTATTCTATGGCTACACCTTC; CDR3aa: CASGGWVFYGYTF
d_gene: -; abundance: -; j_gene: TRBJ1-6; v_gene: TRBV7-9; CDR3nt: TGTGCCAGCAGCCAAGGGGCAGGGGTTACACCCCTCCACTTT; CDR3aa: CASSQGAGVTPLHF
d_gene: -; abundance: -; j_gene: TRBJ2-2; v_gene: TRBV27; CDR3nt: TGTGCCAGCAGTTTAAGAAGGGTGTGGGGCACCGGGGAGCTGTTTTTT; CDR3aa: CASSLRRVWGTGELFF
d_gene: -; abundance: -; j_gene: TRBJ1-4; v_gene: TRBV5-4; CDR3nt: TGTGCCAGCAGCGACGGAGGAGGGGGAAGGAATGAAAAACTGTTTTTT; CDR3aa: CASSDGGGGRNEKLFF
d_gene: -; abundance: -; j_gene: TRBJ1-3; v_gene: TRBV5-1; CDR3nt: TGCGCCAGCAGCTCTACCCCCTCGGACGGAAACACCATATATTTT; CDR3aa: CASSSTPSDGNTIYF
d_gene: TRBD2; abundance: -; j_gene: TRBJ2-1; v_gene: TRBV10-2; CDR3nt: TGCGCCAGCAGTGATTTGTGGGTGCGGGAGGACTCCTACAATGAGCAGTTCTTC; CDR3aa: CASSDLWVREDSYNEQFF
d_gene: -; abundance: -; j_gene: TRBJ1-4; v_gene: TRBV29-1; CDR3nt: TGCAGCGTTGAACTGGGGGCAGGGACTAATGAAAAACTGTTTTTT; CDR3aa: CSVELGAGTNEKLFF
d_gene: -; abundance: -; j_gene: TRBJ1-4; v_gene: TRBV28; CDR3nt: TGTGCCACCCTAACCCCCCTTGAAAAACTGTTTTTT; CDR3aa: CATLTPLEKLFF
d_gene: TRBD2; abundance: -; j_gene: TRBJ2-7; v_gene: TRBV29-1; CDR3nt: TGCAGCGTTGAAAGGGACTATCAGCCTGGGGAGCAGTACTTC; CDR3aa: CSVERDYQPGEQYF
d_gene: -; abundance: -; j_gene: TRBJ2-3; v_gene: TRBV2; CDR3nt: TGTGCCAGCAAGACTGACACAGATACGCAGTATTTT; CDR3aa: CASKTDTDTQYF
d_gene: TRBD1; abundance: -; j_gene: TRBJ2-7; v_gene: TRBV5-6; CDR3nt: TGTGCCAGCAGCTTGGGGGACAGGTCCCACGAGCAGTACTTC; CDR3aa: CASSLGDRSHEQYF
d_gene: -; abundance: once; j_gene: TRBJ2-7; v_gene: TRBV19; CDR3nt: TGTGCCAGTAGTATGGGCAGAGACGGAGCCTACGAGCAGTACTTC; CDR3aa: CASSMGRDGAYEQYF
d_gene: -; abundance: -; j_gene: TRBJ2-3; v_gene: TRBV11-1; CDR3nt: TGTGCCAGCAGCCCTTACTTAAGGACTATCAACACAGATACGCAGTATTTT; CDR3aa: CASSPYLRTINTDTQYF
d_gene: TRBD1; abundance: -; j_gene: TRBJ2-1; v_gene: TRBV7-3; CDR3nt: TGTGCCAGCAGCCCTGGACAGGGGTACTACAATGAGCAGTTCTTC; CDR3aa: CASSPGQGYYNEQFF
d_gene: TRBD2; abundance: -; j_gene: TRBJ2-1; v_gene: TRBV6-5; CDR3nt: TGTGCCAGCAGTTACTTCTCAACTAGCGGGATCAATGAGCAGTTCTTC; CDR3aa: CASSYFSTSGINEQFF
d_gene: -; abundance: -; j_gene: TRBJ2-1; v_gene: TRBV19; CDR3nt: TGTGCCAGCAGAGCGGGTATCTCCTACAATGAGCAGTTCTTC; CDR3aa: CASRAGISYNEQFF
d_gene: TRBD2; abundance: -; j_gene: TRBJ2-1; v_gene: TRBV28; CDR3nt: TGTGCCAGCAGATTCACCGGGACTAGCGGGATCACCTACAATGAGCAGTTCTTC; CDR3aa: CASRFTGTSGITYNEQFF